This is a list of T cell receptor beta chains from one sample in a study of Ad26.COV2.S vaccination and SARS-CoV-2 variants. Libraries were prepared by immunoSEQ multiplex PCR; TCRdb keeps only in-frame clonotypes and omits some of them. The sample lists under 500,000 clones, around 92% occurring once. This specimen was peripheral blood, taken in a trial of Ad26.COV2.S vaccine versus placebo. The receptors were sampled from a person between 18 and 65 years old who received the Ad26.COV2.S COVID-19 vaccine or a placebo. CDR3s include the opening cysteine and the closing phenylalanine or tryptophan. A D gene is named only where the DNA matches it firmly. Expanded clones are given a class, and other clones once, few, many or no size at all.

d_call	clone_size	j_call	v_call	cdr3_length	cdr3_nt	cdr3_aa
TRBD2	-	TRBJ2-3	TRBV4-3	15	TGCGCCAGCAGCCAACTAGCGGGGGTGGCAGATACGCAGTATTTT	CASSQLAGVADTQYF
-	-	TRBJ2-1	TRBV6-5	11	TGTGCCAGCAATAGGGGGGCGGCTGAGTTCTTC	CASNRGAAEFF
-	-	TRBJ1-2	TRBV7-2	14	TGTGCCAGCAGCTCTAGACAGAAACTCTATGGCTACACCTTC	CASSSRQKLYGYTF
TRBD1	-	TRBJ2-3	TRBV4-3	17	TGCGCCAGCAGCCAGGCCCTCCGGGACAGAAACACAGATACGCAGTATTTT	CASSQALRDRNTDTQYF
-	once	TRBJ2-3	TRBV15	15	TGTGCCACCAGCAGAGATAATTGGGACACAGATACGCAGTATTTT	CATSRDNWDTDTQYF
-	-	TRBJ1-2	TRBV30	11	TGTGCCTGGGCCAGCTACTATGGCTACACCTTC	CAWASYYGYTF
-	-	TRBJ1-5	TRBV7-2	15	TGTGCCAGCAGCTTAGGGGGTGGGGTAAATCAGCCCCAGCATTTT	CASSLGGGVNQPQHF
-	-	TRBJ1-5	TRBV27	12	TGTGGATCCGGGGGGATCAATCAGCCCCAGCATTTT	CGSGGINQPQHF
-	-	TRBJ2-1	TRBV7-8	15	TGTGCCAGCAGCTCCCCTGGGGGCTCCTACAATGAGCAGTTCTTC	CASSSPGGSYNEQFF
TRBD1	-	TRBJ1-5	TRBV19	16	TGTGCCAGTAGTATAGGGGACAGGGGTAGCAATCAGCCCCAGCATTTT	CASSIGDRGSNQPQHF
-	-	TRBJ2-7	TRBV27	15	TGTGCCAGCAGTTCTCGGGGAGGACCCTCCTACGAGCAGTACTTC	CASSSRGGPSYEQYF
-	-	TRBJ2-3	TRBV10-1	15	TGCGCCAGCAGTGGACTAGGGGATAGCACAGATACGCAGTATTTT	CASSGLGDSTDTQYF
TRBD2	-	TRBJ2-1	TRBV5-5	17	TGTGCCAGCAGCTCTAGCGGGGGGGCAGGGACCTACAATGAGCAGTTCTTC	CASSSSGGAGTYNEQFF
-	-	TRBJ2-7	TRBV6-6	14	TGTGCCAGCAGTTACTCGACACCGGCCTACGAGCAGTACTTC	CASSYSTPAYEQYF
-	-	TRBJ2-4	TRBV6-1	15	TGTGCCAGCAGTGAACCGGGGTCCCCCAAAAACATTCAGTACTTC	CASSEPGSPKNIQYF
TRBD1	-	TRBJ1-4	TRBV9	21	TGTGCCAGCAGCGTAGGGCCCCTACGGGACAGGCAGGGCAACTCGAATGAAAAACTGTTTTTT	CASSVGPLRDRQGNSNEKLFF
-	-	TRBJ2-5	TRBV10-2	14	TGCGCCAGCAGTGAATTAGGCGGTCAAGAGACCCAGTACTTC	CASSELGGQETQYF
-	-	TRBJ2-1	TRBV12-3/TRBV12-4	13	TGTGCCAGCAGTTACCGGGAATACAATGAGCAGTTCTTC	CASSYREYNEQFF
TRBD1	-	TRBJ1-2	TRBV19	13	TGTGCCAGTAGCAAGACAGGGGACTATGGCTACACCTTC	CASSKTGDYGYTF
TRBD2	-	TRBJ2-2	TRBV19	12	TGTGCCACCTTAGCGGGGTTCGGGGAGCTGTTTTTT	CATLAGFGELFF
-	-	TRBJ1-1	TRBV27	14	TGTGCCAGCAGTCCCACGAGTAAGAACACTGAAGCTTTCTTT	CASSPTSKNTEAFF
-	-	TRBJ1-4	TRBV28	15	TGTGCCAGCAGTCCTAGTACGGCGGGGTTTGAAAAACTGTTTTTT	CASSPSTAGFEKLFF
-	few	TRBJ2-2	TRBV18	13	TGTGCCAGCTCACCACCAAACACCGGGGAGCTGTTTTTT	CASSPPNTGELFF
TRBD1	-	TRBJ1-1	TRBV6-5	15	TGTGCCAGCAGTTACGACAGGGGGCGAAACACTGAAGCTTTCTTT	CASSYDRGRNTEAFF
-	-	TRBJ2-3	TRBV7-2	13	TGTGCCAGCAGCCCCCGGGGTTCAGATACGCAGTATTTT	CASSPRGSDTQYF
-	-	TRBJ1-4	TRBV27	15	TGTGCCAGCAGTTTACGAGTCGCAGGGAATGAAAAACTGTTTTTT	CASSLRVAGNEKLFF
TRBD2	-	TRBJ2-7	TRBV19	14	TGTGCCAGTAGCTACTTTGGGGAGGGCTACGAGCAGTACTTC	CASSYFGEGYEQYF
-	-	TRBJ2-1	TRBV4-3	18	TGCGCCAGCAGCCAAGATCTGTACGGGGGCAGCTCCTACAATGAGCAGTTCTTC	CASSQDLYGGSSYNEQFF
-	-	TRBJ2-5	TRBV3-1/TRBV3-2	14	TGTGCCAGCAGCCAAGTAAACAGGGAAGAGACCCAGTACTTC	CASSQVNREETQYF
-	-	TRBJ2-2	TRBV15	16	TGTGCCACCAGCAGAGACTCTTCCCCGGGTTTCGGGGAGCTGTTTTTT	CATSRDSSPGFGELFF
TRBD1	-	TRBJ2-7	TRBV4-1	15	TGCGCCAGCAGCCAAGTAAACAGGGGGAGGAACGAGCAGTACTTC	CASSQVNRGRNEQYF
TRBD1	-	TRBJ1-5	TRBV10-3	14	TGTGCCATCAGTCGACAGGGTGGTAATCAGCCCCAGCATTTT	CAISRQGGNQPQHF
TRBD2	-	TRBJ2-1	TRBV12-5	15	TGTGCTAGTGGTTTGGTCCTAGCGGGGTACAATGAGCAGTTCTTC	CASGLVLAGYNEQFF
TRBD1	once	TRBJ1-1	TRBV28	14	TGTGCCAGCAGACCGGGACAGGGGGCGACTGAAGCTTTCTTT	CASRPGQGATEAFF
-	-	TRBJ2-7	TRBV12-5	12	TGTGCTAGTGGTGCGCCGCGTGGGGAGCAGTACTTC	CASGAPRGEQYF
-	-	TRBJ1-1	TRBV6-6	16	TGTGCCAGCAGTCCCCGTCGGGCGACCGAGAACACTGAAGCTTTCTTT	CASSPRRATENTEAFF
-	once	TRBJ2-2	TRBV6-5	14	TGTGCCAGCAGTTACGGGGGCAGCACCGGGGAGCTGTTTTTT	CASSYGGSTGELFF
-	-	TRBJ2-1	TRBV5-4	15	TGTGCCAGCAGCTTAAAACGGGGGGCCGACAATGAGCAGTTCTTC	CASSLKRGADNEQFF
TRBD1	-	TRBJ2-1	TRBV5-8	16	TGTGCCAGCAGCTCGGGTCGGGACAGGGACTACAATGAGCAGTTCTTC	CASSSGRDRDYNEQFF
TRBD1	-	TRBJ2-7	TRBV19	15	TGTGCCAGTAGTTCCCGGGACAGGGCGACCTACGAGCAGTACTTC	CASSSRDRATYEQYF
TRBD2	once	TRBJ2-5	TRBV5-5	14	TGTGCCAGCAGCCGGGGACTAGCAGAAGAGACCCAGTACTTC	CASSRGLAEETQYF
-	-	TRBJ1-2	TRBV19	17	TGTGCCAGTAGTTCGGGGTCGGTGTCCCAACTGGGCTATGGCTACACCTTC	CASSSGSVSQLGYGYTF
-	-	TRBJ2-3	TRBV4-1	16	TGCGCCAGCAGCCAAGATGGCCGGGGCGCCACAGATACGCAGTATTTT	CASSQDGRGATDTQYF
TRBD1	-	TRBJ1-5	TRBV18	14	TGTGCCAGCTCACAACAGGGGAGCAATCAGCCCCAGCATTTT	CASSQQGSNQPQHF
-	once	TRBJ1-2	TRBV11-2	13	TGTGCCAGCAGCCTTCGAGGTGTTTATGGCTACACCTTC	CASSLRGVYGYTF
TRBD1	-	TRBJ1-2	TRBV7-2	15	TGTGCCAGCAGCTTAGGAGGGACAGCCGGCTATGGCTACACCTTC	CASSLGGTAGYGYTF
-	once	TRBJ2-2	TRBV4-1	14	TGCGCCAGCAGCCCTCAGGGGAACACCGGGGAGCTGTTTTTT	CASSPQGNTGELFF
TRBD1	-	TRBJ2-7	TRBV9	15	TGTGCCAGCAGCGTAGGGAGACAGGGACCTTACGAGCAGTACTTC	CASSVGRQGPYEQYF
-	-	TRBJ1-4	TRBV7-6	16	TGTGCCAGCAGCTTAGGGGCGTGGGGAACTAATGAAAAACTGTTTTTT	CASSLGAWGTNEKLFF
-	-	TRBJ1-5	TRBV7-9	13	TGTGCCAGCAGCTTAGGGGATCTCTCGCCCCAGCATTTT	CASSLGDLSPQHF
-	-	TRBJ1-3	TRBV6-5	13	TGTGCCAGCATGGTCAGCTCTGGAAACACCATATATTTT	CASMVSSGNTIYF
-	-	TRBJ2-2	TRBV4-3	18	TGCGCCAGCAGCCATCACGGGACACCTTTCGCGAACACCGGGGAGCTGTTTTTT	CASSHHGTPFANTGELFF
-	-	TRBJ2-7	TRBV7-2	14	TGTGCCAGCAGCTTACGCTACGGACTTGACGAGCAGTACTTC	CASSLRYGLDEQYF
-	once	TRBJ1-2	TRBV3-1/TRBV3-2	12	TGTGCCAGCAGCCAAGTTCCGGAGGGCTACACCTTC	CASSQVPEGYTF
-	-	TRBJ1-3	TRBV5-5	14	TGTGCCAGCAGCTCACAAGCCTCTGGAAACACCATATATTTT	CASSSQASGNTIYF
TRBD2	once	TRBJ2-7	TRBV7-9	14	TGTGCCAGCACCGTTAGCGGGGGGGCCTACGAGCAGTACTTC	CASTVSGGAYEQYF
-	once	TRBJ2-2	TRBV27	11	TGTGCCAGCGACAACACCGGGGAGCTGTTTTTT	CASDNTGELFF
-	-	TRBJ1-4	TRBV7-2	12	TGTGCCAGCAGCCATAGGAATGAAAAACTGTTTTTT	CASSHRNEKLFF